The T cell receptor (beta chain) under discussion was sequenced for a study of blood T cell repertoires in COVID-19. TCRdb's table, derived via immunoSEQ multiplex PCR, lists solely in-frame clones and lacks some. The sample includes 130,000 to 150,000 clones, around 81% of them seen just once. CDR1 is SGHTA, CDR2 FQGNSA, per germline. Trimming pared 1 base from V and 6 bases from J, leaving 10 bases between. This CDR3 contains 13 residues. The V and J genes are TRBV7-2 and TRBJ2-7; D remains unclear. Material for sequencing was peripheral blood. This receptor was obtained from a middle-aged woman with active or convalescent COVID-19. The CDR3 sequence is CASSLVGTGEQYF. In nucleotides, the CDR3 is TGTGCCAGCAGCTTAGTTGGCACGGGCGAGCAGTACTTC.